The rows below give T cell receptor beta chains drawn from one sample of a study of blood T cell repertoires in COVID-19. TCRdb keeps only in-frame clones here, not all; method: immunoSEQ multiplex PCR. This sample yields about 270,000 clones, of which about 88% are seen a single time; about 3% belongs to the top ten. Sequenced input: PBMCs or T cells enriched from blood (not recorded which). These receptors were collected from a woman aged 50 to 65 who had recovered from COVID-19. The conserved cysteine and the conserved F or W are not part of the CDR3 here. A D gene is named only where the DNA matches it firmly.

d_call: TRBD1
v_call: TRBV11-3
cdr3_aa: ASSLVARGQRKAHNSPLH

d_call: .
v_call: TRBV2
cdr3_aa: ASGWRRGEGYT

d_call: TRBD2
v_call: TRBV6-2/TRBV6-3
cdr3_aa: ASSYISSGRGYEQF

d_call: .
v_call: TRBV7-2
cdr3_aa: ASSLALTGNTGELF

d_call: .
v_call: TRBV28
cdr3_aa: ASSLSRDALWDNEQF

d_call: .
v_call: TRBV5-1
cdr3_aa: ASSSNAVDTEAF

d_call: TRBD2
v_call: TRBV28
cdr3_aa: ASLAGAAYNEQF

d_call: .
v_call: TRBV10-1
cdr3_aa: ASSVGGQRYEQY

d_call: .
v_call: TRBV27
cdr3_aa: ASSYGGHTDTQY

d_call: .
v_call: TRBV7-8
cdr3_aa: ASSLVGATNYGYT

d_call: TRBD1
v_call: TRBV2
cdr3_aa: ASRRDREDGKYNSPLH

d_call: TRBD2
v_call: TRBV6-2/TRBV6-3
cdr3_aa: ASSLSSGRWEQF

d_call: .
v_call: TRBV27
cdr3_aa: ASSLRGLYSNQPQH

d_call: TRBD2
v_call: TRBV4-3
cdr3_aa: ASSHGLAGGPVLSGANVLT

d_call: .
v_call: TRBV27
cdr3_aa: ASSRTGYNEQF

d_call: .
v_call: TRBV28
cdr3_aa: ASSSPGLLGEQY

d_call: TRBD1
v_call: TRBV7-9
cdr3_aa: ASSLGQGDSQETQY

d_call: .
v_call: TRBV23-1
cdr3_aa: ASSQSATGSRGYT

d_call: .
v_call: TRBV28
cdr3_aa: ASRAWGGNTEAF

d_call: TRBD1
v_call: TRBV19
cdr3_aa: ATQSDRGTSGYT

d_call: .
v_call: TRBV19
cdr3_aa: ASSSELGGGGTEAF

d_call: .
v_call: TRBV9
cdr3_aa: ASSVGTSPGNTIY

d_call: .
v_call: TRBV6-5
cdr3_aa: ASRVGTGVYEQY

d_call: .
v_call: TRBV6-4
cdr3_aa: ASSEIRGTEAF

d_call: TRBD1
v_call: TRBV18
cdr3_aa: ASSPRTGGEQY

d_call: .
v_call: TRBV11-3
cdr3_aa: ASSLEAPYNEQF

d_call: .
v_call: TRBV4-1
cdr3_aa: ASSQIRSGGAEKLF

d_call: TRBD2
v_call: TRBV3-1/TRBV3-2
cdr3_aa: ASSFAGGTYEQY